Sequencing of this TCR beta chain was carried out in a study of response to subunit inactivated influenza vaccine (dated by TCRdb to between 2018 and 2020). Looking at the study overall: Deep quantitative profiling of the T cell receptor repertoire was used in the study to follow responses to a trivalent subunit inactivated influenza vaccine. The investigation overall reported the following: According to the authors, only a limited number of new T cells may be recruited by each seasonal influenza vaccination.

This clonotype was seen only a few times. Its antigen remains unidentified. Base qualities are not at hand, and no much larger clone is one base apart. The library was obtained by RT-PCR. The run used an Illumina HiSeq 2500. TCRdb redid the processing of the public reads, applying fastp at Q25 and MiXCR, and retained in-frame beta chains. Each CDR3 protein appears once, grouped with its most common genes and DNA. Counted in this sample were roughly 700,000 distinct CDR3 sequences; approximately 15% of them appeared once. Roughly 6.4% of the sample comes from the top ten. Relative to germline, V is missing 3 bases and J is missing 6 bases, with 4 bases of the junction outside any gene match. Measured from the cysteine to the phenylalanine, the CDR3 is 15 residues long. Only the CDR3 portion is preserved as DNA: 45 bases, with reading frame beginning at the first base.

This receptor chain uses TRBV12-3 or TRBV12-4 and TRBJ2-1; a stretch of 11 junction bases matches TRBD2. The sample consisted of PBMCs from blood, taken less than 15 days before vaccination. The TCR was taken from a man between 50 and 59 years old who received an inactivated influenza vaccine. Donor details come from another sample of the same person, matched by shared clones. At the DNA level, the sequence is TGTGCCAGCAGTTTGGGGACTAGCGGTTTCAATGAGCAGTTCTTC. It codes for CASSLGTSGFNEQFF.